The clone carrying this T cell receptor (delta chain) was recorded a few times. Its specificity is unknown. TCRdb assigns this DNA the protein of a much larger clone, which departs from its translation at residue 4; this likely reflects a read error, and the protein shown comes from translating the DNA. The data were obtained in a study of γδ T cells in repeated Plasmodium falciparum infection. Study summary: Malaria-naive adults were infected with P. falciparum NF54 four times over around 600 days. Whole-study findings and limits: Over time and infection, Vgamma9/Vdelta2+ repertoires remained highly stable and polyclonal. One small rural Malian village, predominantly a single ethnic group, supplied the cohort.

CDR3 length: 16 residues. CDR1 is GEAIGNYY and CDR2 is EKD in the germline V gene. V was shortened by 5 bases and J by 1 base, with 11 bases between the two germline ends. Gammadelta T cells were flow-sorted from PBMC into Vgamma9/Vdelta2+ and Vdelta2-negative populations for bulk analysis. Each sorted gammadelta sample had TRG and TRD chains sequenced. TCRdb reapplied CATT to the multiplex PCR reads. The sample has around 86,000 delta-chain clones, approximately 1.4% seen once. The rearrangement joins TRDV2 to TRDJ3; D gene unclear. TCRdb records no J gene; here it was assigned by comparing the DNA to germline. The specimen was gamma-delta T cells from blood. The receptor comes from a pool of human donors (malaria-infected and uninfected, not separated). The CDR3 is CACGTPGSWDTRQMFF. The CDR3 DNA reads TGTGCCTGTGGCACACCAGGATCCTGGGACACCCGACAGATGTTTTTC.